This T cell receptor beta chain was found in a study of blood T cell repertoires in COVID-19. The wider study: COVID-19 samples, acute and convalescent, were from the United States, Italy and Spain.

Method: immunoSEQ multiplex PCR; TCRdb's copy keeps in-frame clones and lacks some. The sample lists approximately 210,000 clones, roughly 90% occurring once. Trimming cost V 5 bases and J 9 bases; bases outside gene matches: 8. This CDR3 comprises 15 residues. Germline CDR1 SGHTA, CDR2 FQGTGA. Sequencing was done on a sample of peripheral blood. This chain joins TRBV7-3 and TRBJ2-1, with 12 positions matching TRBD2. The sequence came from an older man with acute or convalescent COVID-19. CDR3: CASSPTSGSLGEQFF. CDR3 coding DNA: TGTGCCAGCAGCCCGACTAGCGGGAGCTTGGGTGAGCAGTTCTTC.